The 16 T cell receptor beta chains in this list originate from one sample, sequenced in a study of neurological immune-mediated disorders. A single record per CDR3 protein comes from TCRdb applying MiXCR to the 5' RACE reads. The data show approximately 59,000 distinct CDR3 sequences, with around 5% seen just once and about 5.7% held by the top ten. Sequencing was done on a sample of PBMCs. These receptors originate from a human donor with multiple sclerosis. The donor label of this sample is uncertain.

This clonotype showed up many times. The CDR3 loop is CSASPRQLRDTEAFF. DNA of the CDR3: TGCAGTGCCTCCCCCCGACAGTTAAGGGACACTGAAGCTTTCTTT. The chain couples TRBV20-1 to TRBJ1-1; D possibly corresponds to TRBD1 (5 bases). With 6 bases removed from V and 3 bases from J, the gap between germline ends came to 20 bases. Per the germline V gene, CDR1 is DFQATT and CDR2 is SNEGSKA (reference sequence). This CDR3 contains 15 residues.

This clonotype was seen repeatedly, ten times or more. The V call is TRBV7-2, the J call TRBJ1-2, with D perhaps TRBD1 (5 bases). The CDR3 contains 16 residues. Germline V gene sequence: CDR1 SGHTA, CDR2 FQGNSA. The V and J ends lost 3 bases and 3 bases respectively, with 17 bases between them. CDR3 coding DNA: TGTGCCAGCAGCTTCATACCGGGACTGAGGGACTATGGCTACACCTTC. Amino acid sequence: CASSFIPGLRDYGYTF.

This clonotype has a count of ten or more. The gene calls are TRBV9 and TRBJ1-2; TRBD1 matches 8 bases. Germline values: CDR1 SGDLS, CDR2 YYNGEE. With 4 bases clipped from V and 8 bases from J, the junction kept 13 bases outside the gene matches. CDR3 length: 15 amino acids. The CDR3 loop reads CASSPQDRGSHGYTF. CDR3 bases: TGTGCCAGCAGCCCGCAAGACAGGGGATCTCACGGCTACACCTTC.

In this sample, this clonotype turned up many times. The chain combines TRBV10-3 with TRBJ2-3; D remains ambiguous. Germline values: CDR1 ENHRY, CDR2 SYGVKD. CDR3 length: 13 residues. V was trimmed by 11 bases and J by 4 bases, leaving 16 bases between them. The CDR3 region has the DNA TGTGCCGTCGGCCGGCAGGCAGCAGATACGCAGTATTTT. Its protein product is CAVGRQAADTQYF.

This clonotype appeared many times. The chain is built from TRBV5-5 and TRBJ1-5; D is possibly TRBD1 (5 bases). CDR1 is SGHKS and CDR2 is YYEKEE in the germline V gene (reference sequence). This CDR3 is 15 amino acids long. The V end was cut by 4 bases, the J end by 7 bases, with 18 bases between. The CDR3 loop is CASSRQWGAGQPQHF. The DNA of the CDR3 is TGTGCCAGCAGCCGCCAGTGGGGTGCAGGGCAGCCCCAGCATTTT.

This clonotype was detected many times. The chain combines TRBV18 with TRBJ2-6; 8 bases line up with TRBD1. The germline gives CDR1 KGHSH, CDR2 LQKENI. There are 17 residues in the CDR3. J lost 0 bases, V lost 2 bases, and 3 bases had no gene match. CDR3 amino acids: CASSPGQGSSGANVLTF. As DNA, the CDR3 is TGTGCCAGCTCACCAGGACAGGGAAGCTCTGGGGCCAACGTCCTGACTTTC.

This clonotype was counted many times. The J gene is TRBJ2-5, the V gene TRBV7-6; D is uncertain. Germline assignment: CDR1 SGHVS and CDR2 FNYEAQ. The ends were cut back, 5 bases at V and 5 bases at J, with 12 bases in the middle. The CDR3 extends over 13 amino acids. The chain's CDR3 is CASSPVVEETQYF. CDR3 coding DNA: TGTGCCAGCAGCCCGGTGGTAGAGGAGACCCAGTACTTC. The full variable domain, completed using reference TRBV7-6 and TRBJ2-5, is GAGVSQSPRYKVTKRGQDVALRCDPISGHVSLYWYRQALGQGPEFLTYFNYEAQQDKSGLPNDRFSAERPEGSISTLTIQRTEQRDSAMYRCASSPVVEETQYFGPGTRLLVL.

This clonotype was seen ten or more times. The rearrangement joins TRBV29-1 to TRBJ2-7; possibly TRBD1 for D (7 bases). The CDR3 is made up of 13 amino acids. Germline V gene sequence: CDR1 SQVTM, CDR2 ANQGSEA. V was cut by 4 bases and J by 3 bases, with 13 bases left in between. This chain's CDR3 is CSVVRQGGYEQYF. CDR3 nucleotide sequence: TGCAGCGTTGTAAGGCAGGGGGGCTACGAGCAGTACTTC.

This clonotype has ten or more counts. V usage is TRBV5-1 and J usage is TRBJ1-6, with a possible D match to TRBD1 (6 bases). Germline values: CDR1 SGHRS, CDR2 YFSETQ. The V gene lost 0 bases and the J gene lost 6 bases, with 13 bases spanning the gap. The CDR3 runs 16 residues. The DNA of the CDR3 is TGCGCCAGCAGCTTGGGAGGGGGGTTAAGTAATTCACCCCTCCACTTT. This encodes CASSLGGGLSNSPLHF.

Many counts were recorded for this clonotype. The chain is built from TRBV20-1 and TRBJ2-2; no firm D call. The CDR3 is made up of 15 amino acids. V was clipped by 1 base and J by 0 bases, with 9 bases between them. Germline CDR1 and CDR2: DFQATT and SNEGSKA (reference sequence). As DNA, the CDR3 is TGCAGTGCTAGAGTGGCCCGGACGAACACCGGGGAGCTGTTTTTT. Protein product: CSARVARTNTGELFF.

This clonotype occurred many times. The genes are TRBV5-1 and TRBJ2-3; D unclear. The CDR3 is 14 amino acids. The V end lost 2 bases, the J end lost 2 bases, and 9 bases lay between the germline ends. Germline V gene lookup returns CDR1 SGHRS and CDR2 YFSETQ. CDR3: CASSLGRHTDTQYF. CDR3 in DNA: TGCGCCAGCAGCTTAGGCAGACACACAGATACGCAGTATTTT.

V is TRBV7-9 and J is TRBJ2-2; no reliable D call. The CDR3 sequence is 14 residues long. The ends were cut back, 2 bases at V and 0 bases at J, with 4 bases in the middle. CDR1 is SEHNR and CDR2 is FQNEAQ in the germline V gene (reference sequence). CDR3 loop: CASSLLTNTGELFF. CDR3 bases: TGTGCCAGCAGCTTATTAACGAACACCGGGGAGCTGTTTTTT.

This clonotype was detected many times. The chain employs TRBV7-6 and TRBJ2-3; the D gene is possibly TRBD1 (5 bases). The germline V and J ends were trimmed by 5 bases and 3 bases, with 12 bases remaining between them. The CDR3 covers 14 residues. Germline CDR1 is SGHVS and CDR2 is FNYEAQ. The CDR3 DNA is TGTGCCAGCAGCCCAGGACACGGGACAGATACGCAGTATTTT. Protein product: CASSPGHGTDTQYF.

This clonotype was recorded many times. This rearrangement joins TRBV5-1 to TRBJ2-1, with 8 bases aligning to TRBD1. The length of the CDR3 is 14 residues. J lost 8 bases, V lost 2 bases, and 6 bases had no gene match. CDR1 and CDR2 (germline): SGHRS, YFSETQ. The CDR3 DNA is TGCGCCAGCAGCTTCAGGACAGGGCCCGATGAGCAGTTCTTC. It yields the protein CASSFRTGPDEQFF.

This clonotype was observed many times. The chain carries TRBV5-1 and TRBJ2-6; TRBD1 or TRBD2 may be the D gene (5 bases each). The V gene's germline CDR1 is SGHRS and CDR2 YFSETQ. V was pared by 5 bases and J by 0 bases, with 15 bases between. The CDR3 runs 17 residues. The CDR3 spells CASSNTPGTSGANVLTF. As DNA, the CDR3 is TGCGCCAGCAGTAATACGCCAGGGACCTCTGGGGCCAACGTCCTGACTTTC.

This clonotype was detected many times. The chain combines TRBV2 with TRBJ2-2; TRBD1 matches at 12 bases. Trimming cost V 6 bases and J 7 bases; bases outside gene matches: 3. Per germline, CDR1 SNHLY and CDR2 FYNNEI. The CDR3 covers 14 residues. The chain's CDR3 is CASRGTGGYGELFF. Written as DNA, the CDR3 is TGTGCCAGCAGGGGGACAGGGGGCTACGGGGAGCTGTTTTTT.